This T cell receptor (beta chain) was identified in a study of early T cells in non-severe SARS-CoV-2 infection. CDR1 and CDR2 (germline): MDHEN, SYDVKM. CDR3 length: 14 amino acids. Between the trimmed V and J ends, which lost 5 bases and 6 bases, there was a span of 16 bases. This clonotype showed up many times. TCRdb reanalysed the 5' RACE reads using MiXCR and keeps one entry per CDR3 protein. The sample shows approximately 80,000 distinct CDR3 sequences, approximately 10% of them seen only once. The source material was whole blood, sampled at baseline. This chain uses TRBV28 with TRBJ1-2; D ambiguous. This receptor was identified in an adult who was a healthcare worker with PCR-confirmed SARS-CoV-2 infection or an uninfected control (not recorded which). CDR3 amino acids: CASSPQQTVNGYTF. CDR3 in DNA: TGTGCCAGCAGTCCACAACAGACTGTAAATGGCTACACCTTC.